This T cell receptor beta chain derives from a study of cytomegalovirus exposure and HLA in healthy donors. Looking at the study overall: Membership in the Caucasian-associated ancestry cluster was found for around four fifths of roughly 360 genotyped donors.

A note on this clone: Its antigen remains unidentified.

13 Jbeta primers and 60 Vbeta primers were used for the PCR. Measured with immunoSEQ multiplex PCR; TCRdb has only the in-frame clones, and not every one. Of approximately 150,000 clones in the sample, around 88% were seen once. Whole-study findings and limits: A later analysis found TCR association rates differed by HLA locus, highest for DRB1 and lowest for HLA-C.

This sequence was found in a woman aged 30 to 39 in good health and CMV-seronegative. Sequences were obtained from PBMCs.

This chain's CDR3 is CASSRQGSTDTQYF. For the CDR3, the DNA is TGTGCCAGCAGTCGACAGGGGTCCACAGATACGCAGTATTTT. This rearrangement joins TRBV6-4 to TRBJ2-3, with 8 bases fitting TRBD1. The CDR3 spans 14 residues. Trimming at V came to 5 bases and at J to 2 bases, leaving 3 bases not matched to a gene. From germline, CDR1 is MRHNA and CDR2 SNTAGT.